This T cell receptor beta chain originates from a study of T cells in Graves' hyperthyroidism and ophthalmopathy. There were TCR beta CDR3 regions amplified from RNA transcripts. A first-round RT-PCR of the TCR CDR3 used the HTBI primer set. TCRdb re-called the multiplex PCR reads with MiXCR, one entry per CDR3 protein. There are roughly 500,000 distinct CDR3 sequences in the sample; approximately 13% occur only once, and 5% to 7% lies in the top ten. Ten or more counts support this clonotype. The CDR3 runs 15 residues. The V segment lost 0 bases and the J segment 4 bases; nucleotides outside the gene matches: 5. CDR1 is DFQATT, CDR2 SNEGSKA, per germline (reference sequence).

V and J are TRBV20-1 and TRBJ2-5, with 10 bases that match TRBD2. This receptor was obtained from a woman aged 25 to 39 with Graves' hyperthyroidism that later progressed to Graves' ophthalmopathy. Source material: blood. CDR3 residues: CSARDKLAGRETQYF. Written as DNA, the CDR3 is TGCAGTGCTAGAGATAAACTAGCGGGGCGAGAGACCCAGTACTTC.